This T cell receptor (beta chain) is from a study of cytomegalovirus exposure and HLA in healthy donors. The CDR3 spans 14 residues. Germline-derived CDR1 and CDR2 are SGHRS and YFSETQ. J lost 7 bases, V lost 4 bases, and 10 bases had no gene match. The data were produced by immunoSEQ multiplex PCR, yet TCRdb's version contains in-frame clones alone and is incomplete. Among more than 85,000 clones listed, approximately 89% were seen once. Findings and limits, study-wide: Rare TCR sequences dominated, though some public TCRs recurred in many donors.

Concerning this clone itself: The antigen remains unidentified.

The clonotype comes from a woman under 30 in good health and CMV-seronegative. The V call is TRBV5-1, the J call TRBJ1-1; TRBD1 agrees at 7 bases. The specimen was PBMCs. This chain's CDR3 is CASSAGGGQDEAFF. CDR3 coding DNA: TGCGCCAGCAGCGCAGGTGGAGGACAGGATGAAGCTTTCTTT.